The clone carrying this TCR beta chain was observed a few times. The antigen remains unidentified. The CDR3 sequence is 15 residues long. Per germline, CDR1 DFQATT and CDR2 SNEGSKA (reference sequence). V lost 6 bases to trimming and J lost 4 bases, with 18 bases between them. cDNA was made by 5'RACE with 10-nucleotide random UMIs. Using its own MiXCR run on the 5' RACE reads, TCRdb lists one record per CDR3 protein. The sample has tens of thousands of distinct CDR3 sequences, 4.5% to 5.5% seen once. This entry comes from a study of neurological immune-mediated disorders. General study points: None of the CDR3 amino acid sequences of expanded clones were shared across subjects, and this suggested private repertoires in all groups.

The TCR was taken from a man aged 30 to 45 with multiple sclerosis. Input material: PBMCs. The V and J genes are TRBV20-1 and TRBJ2-2; maybe TRBD2 (6 bases). CDR3 nucleotides: TGCAGTGCCCCTAAGGGCGGGGCGGGCACCGGGGAGCTGTTTTTT. Amino acid sequence: CSAPKGGAGTGELFF.